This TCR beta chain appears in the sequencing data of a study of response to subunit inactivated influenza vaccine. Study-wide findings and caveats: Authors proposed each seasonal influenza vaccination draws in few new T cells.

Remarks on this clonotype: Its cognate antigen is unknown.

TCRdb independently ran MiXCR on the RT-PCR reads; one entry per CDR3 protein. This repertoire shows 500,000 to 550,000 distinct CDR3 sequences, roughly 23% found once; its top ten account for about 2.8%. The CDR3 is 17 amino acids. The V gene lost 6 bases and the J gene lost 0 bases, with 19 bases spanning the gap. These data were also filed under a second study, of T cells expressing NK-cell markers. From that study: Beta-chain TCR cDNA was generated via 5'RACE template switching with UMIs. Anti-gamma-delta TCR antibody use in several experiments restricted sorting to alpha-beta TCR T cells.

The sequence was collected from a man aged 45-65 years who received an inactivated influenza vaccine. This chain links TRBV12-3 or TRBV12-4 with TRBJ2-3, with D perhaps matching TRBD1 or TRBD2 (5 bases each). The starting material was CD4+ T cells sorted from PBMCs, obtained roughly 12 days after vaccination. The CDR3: CASRGTPRFTSTDTQYF. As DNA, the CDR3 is TGTGCCAGCAGAGGGACCCCGAGGTTTACTAGCACAGATACGCAGTATTTT.